These T cell receptor beta chains were read from a single sample in a study of early T cells in non-severe SARS-CoV-2 infection. TCRdb recomputed calls from the 5' RACE reads with MiXCR, one row per CDR3 protein. The table has 95,000 to 110,000 distinct CDR3 sequences, 11% seen once. Sequencing was carried out using whole blood. The receptors originated from an adult who was a healthcare worker with PCR-confirmed SARS-CoV-2 infection or an uninfected control (not recorded which). The CDR3 runs from the conserved cysteine through the conserved F or W. The D gene is left open where the match is weak. Size tells how often a clone was seen (once, few, many) or the class of an expanded clone, and some rows leave it out.

15 TRBJ2-3 - TRBD2 TRBV7-3 CASSPKASGRDTQYF TGTGCCAGCAGCCCGAAGGCTAGCGGGAGAGATACGCAGTATTTT
14 TRBJ1-4 - - TRBV11-2 CASSLIGTNEKLFF TGTGCCAGCAGCTTAATCGGGACTAATGAAAAACTGTTTTTT
16 TRBJ2-3 few TRBD1 TRBV6-6 CASSFTPGQGSDTQYF TGTGCCAGCAGTTTTACGCCGGGACAGGGTTCAGATACGCAGTATTTT
12 TRBJ1-1 - - TRBV18 CASSPGDTEAFF TGTGCCAGCTCACCAGGGGACACTGAAGCTTTCTTT
14 TRBJ2-1 - TRBD1 TRBV7-2 CASSFGTEPTRQLF TGTGCCAGCAGCTTCGGGACAGAACCAACCCGCCAGCTCTTC
11 TRBJ1-5 many - TRBV6-4 CASSGLKPQHF TGTGCCAGCAGTGGCTTAAAGCCCCAGCATTTT
16 TRBJ2-3 few TRBD2 TRBV5-1 CASSLSGRASSDTQYF TGCGCCAGCAGCTTAAGCGGGAGGGCCTCAAGCGATACGCAGTATTTT
11 TRBJ2-7 many - TRBV29-1 CSVLTDHEQYF TGCAGCGTTTTGACAGACCACGAGCAGTACTTC
13 TRBJ1-1 few TRBD1 TRBV28 CASSSTGGTEAFF TGTGCCAGCAGTTCCACAGGGGGCACTGAAGCTTTCTTT
13 TRBJ2-1 - - TRBV29-1 CSVRRSSYNEQFF TGCAGCGTTCGGAGAAGCTCCTACAATGAGCAGTTCTTC
15 TRBJ2-7 - TRBD2 TRBV6-5 CASSPGLASQYEQYF TGTGCCAGCAGCCCCGGACTAGCAAGTCAATACGAGCAGTACTTC
15 TRBJ1-1 - - TRBV7-2 CASSRIPGLDTEAFF TGTGCCAGCAGTAGAATTCCGGGGTTGGACACTGAAGCTTTCTTT
13 TRBJ2-4 many - TRBV7-2 CASSPDSQNIQYF TGTGCCAGCAGCCCCGACAGCCAAAACATTCAGTACTTC
15 TRBJ1-2 many TRBD1 TRBV12-3/TRBV12-4 CASSPGPGGINGYTF TGTGCCAGCAGCCCCGGGCCAGGGGGCATTAATGGCTACACCTTC
12 TRBJ1-3 - - TRBV20-1 CSALQGANTIYF TGCAGTGCCCTACAGGGTGCAAACACCATATATTTT
15 TRBJ2-1 few - TRBV29-1 CSAEGGASSYNEQFF TGCAGCGCCGAAGGAGGGGCTAGCTCCTACAATGAGCAGTTCTTC
12 TRBJ1-2 - TRBD1 TRBV2 CASSQGAQGYTF TGTGCCAGCAGTCAGGGGGCGCAAGGCTACACCTTC
10 TRBJ2-7 - - TRBV28 CASKGGEQYF TGTGCCAGCAAAGGGGGCGAGCAGTACTTC
15 TRBJ2-7 few TRBD1 TRBV7-2 CASSSFSGGVYEQYF TGTGCCAGCAGCTCTTTCTCAGGGGGCGTCTACGAGCAGTACTTC
16 TRBJ2-3 few TRBD2 TRBV11-2 CASSFPSGIRTDTQYF TGTGCCAGCAGCTTCCCTAGCGGGATCAGGACAGATACGCAGTATTTT
12 TRBJ2-7 many - TRBV30 CAWSYGTYEQYF TGTGCCTGGAGTTACGGCACCTACGAGCAGTACTTC
13 TRBJ2-7 few TRBD1 TRBV11-3 CASSKDRDHEQYF TGTGCCAGCAGCAAGGACAGGGACCACGAGCAGTACTTC
14 TRBJ2-7 - - TRBV12-3/TRBV12-4 CASRGAGSSYEQYF TGTGCCAGCAGGGGGGCAGGGAGCTCCTACGAGCAGTACTTC
14 TRBJ1-3 many TRBD1 TRBV27 CASSLDRAGNTIYF TGTGCCAGCAGTTTAGACAGGGCTGGAAACACCATATATTTT
15 TRBJ2-1 many TRBD2 TRBV12-3/TRBV12-4 CASSFFLAGEGEQFF TGTGCCAGCAGTTTTTTCCTAGCGGGAGAGGGGGAGCAGTTCTTC
15 TRBJ2-1 many - TRBV6-5 CASSPSGKGGNEQFF TGTGCCAGCAGTCCTTCAGGGAAAGGAGGGAATGAGCAGTTCTTC
15 TRBJ2-5 - TRBD2 TRBV18 CASSTASGPIETQYF TGCGCCAGCTCTACCGCTAGCGGGCCTATAGAGACCCAGTACTTC
14 TRBJ2-1 many - TRBV12-5 CASGLLGGGDEQFF TGTGCTAGTGGTTTGTTGGGGGGCGGGGATGAGCAGTTCTTC
13 TRBJ2-7 - - TRBV7-9 CASSKTSVIEQYF TGTGCCAGCAGCAAAACTAGTGTGATCGAGCAGTACTTC
12 TRBJ2-2 - - TRBV6-1 CASTIGSGELFF TGTGCCAGCACCATTGGGTCCGGGGAGCTGTTTTTT
12 TRBJ2-7 - - TRBV20-1 CSASRVVYEQYF TGCAGTGCTAGCAGGGTGGTATACGAGCAGTACTTC
15 TRBJ2-1 many - TRBV27 CASRTNYGGFHEQFF TGTGCCAGCAGAACCAATTATGGGGGCTTCCATGAGCAGTTCTTC